Following are 29 T cell receptor beta chains from one sample sequenced in a study of glioma-infiltrating T cells. Amplification of TCR alpha and beta CDR3 regions from RNA used iRepertoire nested multiplex PCR. MiXCR, run by TCRdb on the multiplex PCR reads, gives a single entry per CDR3 protein. This repertoire shows approximately 90,000 distinct CDR3 sequences, about 25% found once; its top ten account for about 6.7%. The sequencing sample was made of glioma tissue, nonneoplastic brain tissue, or PBMCs (not recorded which). These receptors all come from a human donor with low-grade glioma or glioblastoma, undergoing nonglioma brain surgery, or in good health (not recorded which).

The V gene is TRBV11-2, the J gene TRBJ2-5; a weak D match, TRBD2 (5 bases). Trimming shortened V by 4 bases and J by 2 bases, and 11 bases separated the two germline ends. Germline V gives CDR1 SGHAT, CDR2 FQNNGV. The length of the CDR3 is 14 residues. CDR3 nucleotide sequence: TGTGCCAGCAGCTCGAGCGGAAAACAAGAGACCCAGTACTTC. Protein sequence: CASSSSGKQETQYF. The variable domain in full, completed from reference TRBV11-2 and TRBJ2-5, reads EAGVAQSPRYKIIEKRQSVAFWCNPISGHATLYWYQQILGQGPKLLIQFQNNGVVDDSQLPKDRFSAERLKGVDSTLKIQPAKLEDSAVYLCASSSSGKQETQYFGPGTRLLVL.

This clonotype was counted at least ten times. This chain connects TRBV27 to TRBJ1-1, with 8 bases identical to TRBD1. The CDR3 extends over 13 amino acids. Germline V gene data show CDR1 as MNHEY and CDR2 as SMNVEV (reference sequence). The V and J ends lost 4 bases and 5 bases, in that order; junction bases with no gene match: 3. Here the CDR3 reads CASSWDRRTEAFF. The CDR3 DNA follows: TGTGCCAGCAGTTGGGACAGGCGGACTGAAGCTTTCTTT.

This clonotype has at least ten counts. The rearrangement links TRBV7-6 to TRBJ1-6, with TRBD1 as a possible D gene (5 bases). Trimming removed 5 bases at V and 8 bases at J, with 10 bases between. The length of the CDR3 is 13 residues. Looked up from germline, CDR1 is SGHVS and CDR2 is FNYEAQ. CDR3 nucleotides: TGTGCCAGCAGCCACCGAGGGGATTCACCCCTCCACTTT. Its translation is CASSHRGDSPLHF.

This clonotype was counted at least ten times. In nucleotides, the CDR3 is TGTGCCATCAGTGAGTCTGGGTACACTGAAGCTTTCTTT. It specifies CAISESGYTEAFF. The rearrangement links TRBV10-3 to TRBJ1-1, with D uncertain. The V gene's germline CDR1 is ENHRY and CDR2 SYGVKD. Trimming pared 0 bases from V and 3 bases from J, leaving 5 bases between. The CDR3 totals 13 residues.

This clonotype was counted many times. The chain uses TRBV4-1 and TRBJ2-1; 8 nucleotides line up with TRBD1. Germline loops: CDR1 MGHRA, CDR2 YSYEKL. The length of the CDR3 is 17 residues. J was trimmed by 2 bases and V by 0 bases; bases with no gene match: 6. DNA of the CDR3: TGCGCCAGCAGCCAAGATCTGTGGACAGGGACCTACAATGAGCAGTTCTTC. Its protein product is CASSQDLWTGTYNEQFF.

This clonotype was recorded at least ten times. V and J are TRBV27 and TRBJ2-1; D remains ambiguous. CDR3 length equals 13 residues. Looked up from germline, CDR1 is MNHEY and CDR2 is SMNVEV (reference sequence). The germline V and J ends were trimmed by 8 bases and 10 bases, with 18 bases remaining between them. The CDR3 protein is CASASGAFLEQFF. The DNA of the CDR3 is TGTGCCAGCGCTTCGGGTGCCTTCCTCGAGCAGTTCTTC.

This clonotype has at least ten counts. This chain connects TRBV18 to TRBJ1-1, with a possible D match to TRBD1 (5 bases). Germline V gives CDR1 KGHSH, CDR2 LQKENI. V lost 4 bases and J lost 4, with 16 bases in between. This CDR3 comprises 15 residues. The CDR3 loop is CASSQFQIGTTEAFF. In DNA form, the CDR3 reads TGTGCCAGCTCACAGTTCCAAATCGGGACCACTGAAGCTTTCTTT. The complete variable domain, with remaining parts taken from reference TRBV18 and TRBJ1-1, reads NAGVMQNPRHLVRRRGQEARLRCSPMKGHSHVYWYRQLPEEGLKFMVYLQKENIIDESGMPKERFSAEFPKEGPSILRIQQVVRGDSAAYFCASSQFQIGTTEAFFGQGTRLTVV.

The chain carries TRBV5-5 and TRBJ2-4; 12 nucleotides agree with TRBD2. This CDR3 region has 18 residues. V dropped 0 bases and J dropped 6; count of bases not matched to a gene: 10. CDR1 and CDR2 from the germline V gene are SGHKS and YYEKEE (reference sequence). Written as DNA, the CDR3 is TGTGCCAGCAGCTTGGTGACTAGCGGGAGCAATAATAGAAACATTCAGTACTTC. This encodes CASSLVTSGSNNRNIQYF.

This rearrangement joins TRBV18 to TRBJ2-3; TRBD2 matches at 9 bases. CDR1 is KGHSH and CDR2 is LQKENI in the germline V gene. V was pared by 0 bases and J by 4 bases, with 2 bases of the junction left unmatched. This CDR3 has 15 residues. The CDR3 region is CASSPPSGSPDTQYF. In DNA, the CDR3 is TGTGCCAGCTCACCACCTAGCGGGAGTCCAGATACGCAGTATTTT.

This chain connects TRBV7-8 to TRBJ2-1; 8 bases line up with TRBD2. Germline CDR1 is SGHVS and CDR2 is FQNEAQ. V gave up 2 bases and J gave up 0 bases; unmatched junction bases: 9. There are 18 residues in the CDR3. The CDR3 sequence: CASSLKSSGLRSYNEQFF. The DNA of the CDR3 is TGTGCCAGCAGCTTAAAGTCTAGCGGGCTCCGCTCCTACAATGAGCAGTTCTTC.

Ten or more counts support this clonotype. This sequence joins TRBV7-6 and TRBJ2-1; maybe TRBD1 (5 bases). Germline lookup yields CDR1 SGHVS and CDR2 FNYEAQ. This CDR3 region has 14 residues. Trimming removed 7 bases from V and 8 bases from J, with 18 bases in between. CDR3 amino acids: CASNSQGQGHEQFF. DNA of the CDR3: TGTGCCAGCAACTCCCAGGGTCAAGGTCATGAGCAGTTCTTC.

The chain has TRBV5-5 and TRBJ2-2, with D possibly matching TRBD2 (6 bases). The ends were cut back, 0 bases at V and 5 bases at J, with 17 bases in the middle. This CDR3 comprises 17 residues. Germline CDR1 reads SGHKS; CDR2 reads YYEKEE (reference sequence). CDR3 DNA: TGTGCCAGCAGCTTGGCCTTCGAGGGACTGAGGACCGGGGAGCTGTTTTTT. Its translation: CASSLAFEGLRTGELFF. Combining the CDR3 with reference TRBV5-5 and TRBJ2-2 gives the whole variable domain DAGVTQSPTHLIKTRGQQVTLRCSPISGHKSVSWYQQVLGQGPQFIFQYYEKEERGRGNFPDRFSARQFPNYSSELNVNALLLGDSALYLCASSLAFEGLRTGELFFGEGSRLTVL.

The gene calls are TRBV7-6 and TRBJ2-7; 9 nucleotides align to TRBD1. Germline-derived CDR1 and CDR2 are SGHVS and FNYEAQ. V trimming: 4 bases; J trimming: 6 bases; junction bases outside the gene matches: 7. The CDR3 is 14 residues long. CDR3 amino acids: CASSSQGAYGEQYF. The DNA of the CDR3 is TGTGCCAGCAGCTCACAGGGGGCCTACGGCGAGCAGTACTTC.

With regard to this clonotype: A read error is possible here, since a much larger clone lies one base away. The chain joins TRBV4-1 to TRBJ2-7, with 9 bases lining up with TRBD1. Germline V gene data show CDR1 as MGHRA and CDR2 as YSYEKL. V lost 7 bases to trimming and J lost 7 bases; unmatched junction nucleotides: 14. CDR3 length: 15 amino acids. The CDR3 here is CASNKPGQGPNEQYF. CDR3 in DNA: TGCGCCAGCAACAAACCGGGACAGGGACCCAATGAGCAGTACTTC.

This clonotype was found many times. This chain uses TRBV15 with TRBJ2-7; D call uncertain. Germline-derived CDR1 and CDR2 are LNHNV and YYDKDF (reference sequence). The CDR3 spans 15 residues. The V end was cut by 3 bases, the J end by 1 base, with 13 bases between. The CDR3 DNA reads as TGTGCCACCAGCAGGTTAGACGCGCCGTCCTACGAGCAGTACTTC. Amino acids: CATSRLDAPSYEQYF.

In this sample, this clonotype turned up many times. V gene TRBV7-6 combines with J gene TRBJ2-1, with D unclear. This CDR3 contains 13 residues. CDR1 and CDR2 from the germline V gene are SGHVS and FNYEAQ. V was shortened by 4 bases and J by 4 bases, with 8 bases between the two germline ends. DNA for the CDR3: TGTGCCAGCAGCTCCACTGTATACAATGAGCAGTTCTTC. This translates into CASSSTVYNEQFF.

This clonotype was seen a few times. One end of the junction fails to match germline, which may point to a read error. This rearrangement joins TRBV18 to TRBJ2-5; 7 bases match TRBD1. The CDR3 runs to 14 residues. CDR1 KGHSH and CDR2 LQKENI come from the germline V gene. The CDR3 sequence: CASSPGTVQGTQYF. Here the CDR3 DNA reads TGTGCCAGCTCACCCGGGACAGTACAAGGGACCCAGTACTTC. Using reference TRBV18 and TRBJ2-5 for the parts outside the CDR3, the full variable domain is NAGVMQNPRHLVRRRGQEARLRCSPMKGHSHVYWYRQLPEEGLKFMVYLQKENIIDESGMPKERFSAEFPKEGPSILRIQQVVRGDSAAYFCASSPGTVQGTQYFGPGTRLLVL.

This clonotype was counted ten times or more. V and J are TRBV20-1 and TRBJ2-3; 7 nucleotides align to TRBD2. The V gene's germline CDR1 is DFQATT and CDR2 SNEGSKA (reference sequence). The V segment lost 4 bases and the J segment 2 bases; nucleotides outside the gene matches: 6. The CDR3 totals 14 residues. CDR3 sequence (DNA): TGCAGTGCTATTCTAGCGGATATCACAGATACGCAGTATTTT. Encoded protein: CSAILADITDTQYF.

This clonotype was detected ten times or more. CDR3 nucleotides: TGTGCCAGCAGATCTTCCGGGACACCCTCCTACGAGCAGTACTTC. Translated: CASRSSGTPSYEQYF. The chain employs TRBV25-1 and TRBJ2-7; D may be TRBD1 (6 bases). This CDR3 spans 15 amino acids. Trimming cost V 6 bases and J 0 bases, with 15 bases left between them. Germline V lookup: CDR1 MGHDK, CDR2 SYGVNS.

This clonotype was found many times. The chain couples TRBV10-3 to TRBJ1-6; TRBD1 matches at 9 bases. Looked up from germline, CDR1 is ENHRY and CDR2 is SYGVKD. The CDR3 is made up of 14 amino acids. The junction had 8 bases not matched to a gene; V was cut back by 10 bases and J by 7 bases. The CDR3 nucleotides are TGTGCCACTCGCCTGGGACAGGGCAATTCACCCCTCCACTTT. Translation: CATRLGQGNSPLHF.

The chain joins TRBV6-2 or TRBV6-3 to TRBJ2-6; D call uncertain. This CDR3 comprises 14 residues. In germline, CDR1 is MNHEY, CDR2 SVGEGT. The V end was cut by 4 bases, the J end by 8 bases, with 12 bases between. This chain's CDR3 is CASSSPPESNVLTF. CDR3 bases: TGTGCCAGCAGTTCTCCTCCGGAGTCCAACGTCCTGACTTTC.

This clonotype was picked up many times. The CDR3: CASRLTSGSYEQYF. Written as DNA, the CDR3 is TGTGCCAGCAGGCTCACTAGCGGGAGCTACGAGCAGTACTTC. The genes are TRBV6-1 and TRBJ2-7, with 11 bases fitting TRBD2. The CDR3 consists of 14 residues. Germline V CDR1 and CDR2: MNHNS, SASEGT. Trimming took 6 bases from V and 3 from J; bases not matched to a gene: 4.

In its sample, this clonotype was seen many times. This chain uses TRBV3-1 with TRBJ1-1; weak D call: TRBD1 (6 bases). The CDR3 contains 15 residues. Trimming cost V 1 base and J 3 bases, with 12 bases left between them. Germline V lookup: CDR1 LGHDT, CDR2 YNNKEL (reference sequence). In DNA form, the CDR3 reads TGTGCCAGCAGCCAAGGTTACGGGACATACACTGAAGCTTTCTTT. This translates into CASSQGYGTYTEAFF.

Points on this clonotype: Relative to the germline gene, one junction end is altered; a read error may explain this. The CDR3 DNA sequence: TGTGCCATCTTTGGGGGGTCATTTAGCACAGATACGAAGTATTTT. This gives the protein CAIFGGSFSTDTKYF. The chain couples TRBV6-1 to TRBJ2-3; maybe TRBD2 (6 bases). CDR1 MNHNS and CDR2 SASEGT come from the germline V gene. CDR3 length equals 15 residues.

The rearrangement uses TRBV10-3 and TRBJ1-2; 9 positions agree with TRBD1. The CDR3 runs 16 residues. V lost 1 base and J lost 7; bases outside the gene matches: 10. Per the germline V gene, CDR1 is ENHRY and CDR2 is SYGVKD. The CDR3 nucleotides are TGTGCCATCAGTGAGTACCTCGGGACAGGGAATAGTGGCTACACCTTC. This sequence encodes CAISEYLGTGNSGYTF.

This clonotype is termed medium-sized. This rearrangement joins TRBV6-6 to TRBJ2-1, with a possible D match to TRBD2 (5 bases). The CDR3 contains 16 residues. CDR1 and CDR2 (germline): MNHNY, SVGAGI (reference sequence). V was shortened by 0 bases and J by 8 bases, with 17 bases between the two germline ends. The CDR3 sequence is CASSYSGAGIRDEQFF. The CDR3 DNA reads TGTGCCAGCAGTTACTCTGGCGCCGGGATCCGCGATGAGCAGTTCTTC.

On this clonotype itself: A single base separates this from a much larger clone, so it may be a read error. The CDR3 nucleotides are TGTGCCAGCAGCCAAAAGAATACAGGGCTCGCCACTGAAGCTTTCTTT. Its protein product is CASSQKNTGLATEAFF. The chain employs TRBV3-1 and TRBJ1-1, with a weak D call TRBD1 (6 bases). V lost 2 bases, J lost 4 bases, and 17 bases lay in between. The CDR3 contains 16 residues. The germline CDR1 and CDR2 sequences are LGHDT and YNNKEL (reference sequence).

The J gene is TRBJ1-2, the V gene TRBV2; D unresolved. Trimming removed 11 bases at V and 7 bases at J, with 23 bases between. CDR1 and CDR2 from the germline V gene are SNHLY and FYNNEI. CDR3 length: 14 amino acids. The CDR3 here is CAGQKQKGYCGYTF. CDR3 bases: TGTGCCGGGCAAAAACAAAAGGGATACTGTGGCTACACCTTC.

V and J are TRBV18 and TRBJ2-7, with 7 bases matching TRBD2. This CDR3 spans 14 amino acids. V lost 8 bases, J lost 1 base, and 8 bases stayed unmatched. CDR1 and CDR2 (germline): KGHSH, LQKENI. The CDR3 nucleotides read TGTGCCAGCAGCCCGGGACTACGTTCCTACGAGCAGTACTTC. It specifies CASSPGLRSYEQYF.